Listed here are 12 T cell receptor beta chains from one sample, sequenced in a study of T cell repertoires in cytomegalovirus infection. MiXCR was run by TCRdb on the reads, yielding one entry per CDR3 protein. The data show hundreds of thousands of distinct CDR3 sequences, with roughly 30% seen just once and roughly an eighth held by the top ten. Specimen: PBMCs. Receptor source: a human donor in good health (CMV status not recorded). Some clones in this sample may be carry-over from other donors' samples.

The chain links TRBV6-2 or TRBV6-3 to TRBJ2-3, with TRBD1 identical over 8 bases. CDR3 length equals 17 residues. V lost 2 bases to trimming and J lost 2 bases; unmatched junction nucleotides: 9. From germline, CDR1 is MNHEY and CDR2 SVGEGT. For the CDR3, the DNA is TGTGCCAGCAGTTACCCTACCGAACAGGGGGACACAGATACGCAGTATTTT. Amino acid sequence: CASSYPTEQGDTDTQYF.

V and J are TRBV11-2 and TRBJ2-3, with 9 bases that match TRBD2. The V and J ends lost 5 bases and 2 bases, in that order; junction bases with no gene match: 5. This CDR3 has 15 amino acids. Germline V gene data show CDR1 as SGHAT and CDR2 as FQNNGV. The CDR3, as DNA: TGTGCCAGCAGCGGAAGGACTAGCGTCACAGATACGCAGTATTTT. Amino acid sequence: CASSGRTSVTDTQYF.

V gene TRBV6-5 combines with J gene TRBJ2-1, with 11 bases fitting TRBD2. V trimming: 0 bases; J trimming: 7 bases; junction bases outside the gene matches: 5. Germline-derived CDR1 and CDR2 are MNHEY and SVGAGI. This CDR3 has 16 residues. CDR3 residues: CASSYSRLAGRNEQFF. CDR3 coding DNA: TGTGCCAGCAGTTACTCTAGACTAGCGGGGAGGAATGAGCAGTTCTTC.

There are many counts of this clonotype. This CDR3 reads CASSLVGTGVTLLNTEAFF. CDR3 nucleotide sequence: TGTGCCAGCAGCTTAGTCGGGACAGGAGTCACACTACTGAACACTGAAGCTTTCTTT. The genes are TRBV7-2 and TRBJ1-1, with 8 bases matching TRBD1. Trimming at V came to 1 base and at J to 0 bases, leaving 13 bases not matched to a gene. CDR1 SGHTA and CDR2 FQGNSA come from the germline V gene. This CDR3 contains 19 residues.

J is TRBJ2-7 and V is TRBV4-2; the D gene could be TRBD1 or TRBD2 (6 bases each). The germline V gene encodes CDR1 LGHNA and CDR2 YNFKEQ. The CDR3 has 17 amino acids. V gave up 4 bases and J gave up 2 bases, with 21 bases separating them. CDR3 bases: TGTGCCAGCAGCCCCTCTCTCGCTCGCGGGGACACCTACGAGCAGTACTTC. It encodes CASSPSLARGDTYEQYF.

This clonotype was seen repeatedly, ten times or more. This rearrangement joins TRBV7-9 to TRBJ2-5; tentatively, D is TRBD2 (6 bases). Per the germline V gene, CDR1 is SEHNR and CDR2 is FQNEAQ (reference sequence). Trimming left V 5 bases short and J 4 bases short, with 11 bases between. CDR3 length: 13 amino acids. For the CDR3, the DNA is TGTGCCAGCAGCCCCCCGGGGGTAGAGACCCAGTACTTC. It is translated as CASSPPGVETQYF.

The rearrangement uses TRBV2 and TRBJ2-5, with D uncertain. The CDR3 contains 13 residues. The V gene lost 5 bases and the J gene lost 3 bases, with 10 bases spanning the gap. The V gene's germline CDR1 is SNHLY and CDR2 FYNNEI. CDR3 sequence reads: CASSPGSEETQYF. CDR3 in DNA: TGTGCCAGCAGTCCCGGTTCAGAAGAGACCCAGTACTTC.

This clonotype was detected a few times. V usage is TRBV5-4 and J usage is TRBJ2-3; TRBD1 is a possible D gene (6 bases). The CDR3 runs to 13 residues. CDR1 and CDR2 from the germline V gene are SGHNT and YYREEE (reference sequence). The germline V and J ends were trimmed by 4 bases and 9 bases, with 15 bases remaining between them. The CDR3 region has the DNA TGTGCCAGCAGCGGGGTACAGGGTGAAACGCAGTATTTT. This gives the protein CASSGVQGETQYF. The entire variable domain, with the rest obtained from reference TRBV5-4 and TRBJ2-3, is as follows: ETGVTQSPTHLIKTRGQQVTLRCSSQSGHNTVSWYQQALGQGPQFIFQYYREEENGRGNFPPRFSGLQFPNYSSELNVNALELDDSALYLCASSGVQGETQYFGPGTRLTVL.

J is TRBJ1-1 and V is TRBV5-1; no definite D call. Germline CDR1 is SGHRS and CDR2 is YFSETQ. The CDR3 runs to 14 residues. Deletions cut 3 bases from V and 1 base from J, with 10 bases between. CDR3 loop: CASSYGPRNTEAFF. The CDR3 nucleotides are TGCGCCAGCAGCTACGGGCCGCGGAACACTGAAGCTTTCTTT.

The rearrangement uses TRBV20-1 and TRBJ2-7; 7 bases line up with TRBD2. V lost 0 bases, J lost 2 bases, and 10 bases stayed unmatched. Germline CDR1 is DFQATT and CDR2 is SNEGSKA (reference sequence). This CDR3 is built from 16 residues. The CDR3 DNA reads TGCAGTGCTAGAGATAGGCGCGGGGGATCCCCCTACGAGCAGTACTTC. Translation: CSARDRRGGSPYEQYF.

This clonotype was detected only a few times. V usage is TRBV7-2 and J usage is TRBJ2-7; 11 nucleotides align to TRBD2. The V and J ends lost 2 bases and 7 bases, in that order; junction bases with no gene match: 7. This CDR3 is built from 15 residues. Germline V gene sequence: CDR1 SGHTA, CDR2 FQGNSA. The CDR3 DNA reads TGTGCCAGCAGCTTAATAGCGGGGGGGCGTGGTGAGCAGTACTTC. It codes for CASSLIAGGRGEQYF.

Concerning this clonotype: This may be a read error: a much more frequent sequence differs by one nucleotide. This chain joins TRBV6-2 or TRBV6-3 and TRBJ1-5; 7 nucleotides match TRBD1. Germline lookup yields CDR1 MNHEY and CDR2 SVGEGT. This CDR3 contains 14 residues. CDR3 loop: CSSSLGGLGQPQHF. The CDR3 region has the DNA TGTTCCAGCAGTTTAGGGGGCTTGGGTCAGCCCCAGCATTTT.